The rows below give T cell receptor beta chains drawn from one sample of a study of T cells in Graves' hyperthyroidism and ophthalmopathy. One entry per CDR3 protein results from TCRdb running MiXCR on the multiplex PCR reads. The repertoire holds roughly 580,000 distinct CDR3 sequences, 46% seen once, with approximately 8.2% in the top ten. The sample comprised peripheral blood or thyroid tissue (not recorded which). The origin of the receptors is a woman under 30 with Graves' hyperthyroidism. The CDR3 runs from the conserved cysteine through the conserved F or W. D genes are given only for firm matches. Size tells how often a clone was seen (once, few, many) or the class of an expanded clone, and some rows leave it out.

J gene: TRBJ1-1
D gene: NA
clone size: many
V gene: TRBV2
CDR3 DNA: TGTGCCAGCAGCGCCCAGGAGAACACTGAAGCTTTCTTT
CDR3 protein: CASSAQENTEAFF

J gene: TRBJ2-5
D gene: TRBD1
clone size: NA
V gene: TRBV29-1
CDR3 DNA: TGCAGCACCCTGACAGGGTCGGAGACCCAGTACTTC
CDR3 protein: CSTLTGSETQYF

J gene: TRBJ2-7
D gene: TRBD2
clone size: NA
V gene: TRBV7-6
CDR3 DNA: TGTGCCAGCAGCTCCGGACTAGCGGACTCCTACGAGCAGTACTTC
CDR3 protein: CASSSGLADSYEQYF

J gene: TRBJ1-2
D gene: NA
clone size: NA
V gene: TRBV11-2
CDR3 DNA: TGTGCCAGCAGCCTAGGTCGGGGGAGCAACTATGGCTACACCTTC
CDR3 protein: CASSLGRGSNYGYTF

J gene: TRBJ2-1
D gene: NA
clone size: NA
V gene: TRBV7-3
CDR3 DNA: TGTGCCAGCAGCTCCGGGGTCTCCTACAATGAGCAGTTCTTC
CDR3 protein: CASSSGVSYNEQFF

J gene: TRBJ2-7
D gene: TRBD1
clone size: NA
V gene: TRBV10-3
CDR3 DNA: TGTGCCTTTCGCCGGGACAGGAGTTCCTACGAGCAGTACTTC
CDR3 protein: CAFRRDRSSYEQYF

J gene: TRBJ2-7
D gene: TRBD2
clone size: few
V gene: TRBV4-1
CDR3 DNA: TGCGCCAGCAGCCAAGATCTCGTAGCGGGAGGGTTGTACGAGCAGTACTTC
CDR3 protein: CASSQDLVAGGLYEQYF

J gene: TRBJ1-4
D gene: NA
clone size: NA
V gene: TRBV2
CDR3 DNA: TGTGCCAGCAGTCAGGGGAATGGTGAAAAACTGTTTTTT
CDR3 protein: CASSQGNGEKLFF

J gene: TRBJ2-5
D gene: NA
clone size: NA
V gene: TRBV2
CDR3 DNA: TGTGCCAGCAGTGAATCTGGGAGCCAGTACTTC
CDR3 protein: CASSESGSQYF

J gene: TRBJ1-3
D gene: NA
clone size: NA
V gene: TRBV29-1
CDR3 DNA: TGCAGCGTCGCGGAGGCCTCTGGAAACACCATATATTTT
CDR3 protein: CSVAEASGNTIYF

J gene: TRBJ1-2
D gene: NA
clone size: many
V gene: TRBV7-2
CDR3 DNA: TGTGCCAGCAGCCATGGACAGCGCCAACCCACCTTC
CDR3 protein: CASSHGQRQPTF

J gene: TRBJ1-2
D gene: TRBD1
clone size: once
V gene: TRBV2
CDR3 DNA: TGTGCCAGCAGTGCCCAACCGGGACAGGGCTACACCTTC
CDR3 protein: CASSAQPGQGYTF

J gene: TRBJ2-7
D gene: TRBD1
clone size: NA
V gene: TRBV5-4
CDR3 DNA: TGTGCCAGCAGCACCCGGGACAGGGGGGACGAGCAGTACTTC
CDR3 protein: CASSTRDRGDEQYF

J gene: TRBJ1-5
D gene: TRBD1
clone size: NA
V gene: TRBV24-1
CDR3 DNA: TGTGCCACCAGTTTTGGGACAGGGTTCCATCAGCCCCAGCATTTT
CDR3 protein: CATSFGTGFHQPQHF

J gene: TRBJ1-1
D gene: TRBD1
clone size: once
V gene: TRBV29-1
CDR3 DNA: TGCAGCGTTCTAGGGACAGGGGAAGCTTTCTTT
CDR3 protein: CSVLGTGEAFF

J gene: TRBJ1-1
D gene: NA
clone size: NA
V gene: TRBV6-5
CDR3 DNA: TGTGCCAGCAGTTACCGAGGGCAGGACAAGAACACTGAAGCTTTCTTT
CDR3 protein: CASSYRGQDKNTEAFF

J gene: TRBJ1-1
D gene: NA
clone size: NA
V gene: TRBV7-6
CDR3 DNA: TGTGCCAGCAGCCGAGCTAGCGGACAGAGGGCTGGTGACACTGAAGCTTTCTTT
CDR3 protein: CASSRASGQRAGDTEAFF

J gene: TRBJ2-7
D gene: NA
clone size: few
V gene: TRBV7-2
CDR3 DNA: TGTGCCAGCAGCTTAGGGGGGGAGAGCTCCTACGAGCAGTACTTC
CDR3 protein: CASSLGGESSYEQYF

J gene: TRBJ2-3
D gene: NA
clone size: NA
V gene: TRBV2
CDR3 DNA: TGTGCCAGCAGTGCAGACACAGATACGCAGTATTTT
CDR3 protein: CASSADTDTQYF

J gene: TRBJ2-5
D gene: TRBD2
clone size: NA
V gene: TRBV10-3
CDR3 DNA: TGTGCCATCAAGGCTCGGACTAGCGGAAAAGAGACCCAGTACTTC
CDR3 protein: CAIKARTSGKETQYF

J gene: TRBJ2-5
D gene: TRBD2
clone size: NA
V gene: TRBV6-5
CDR3 DNA: TGTGCCATCAGTTACAGCCTAGCGGGAGGGGAGACCCAGTACTTC
CDR3 protein: CAISYSLAGGETQYF

J gene: TRBJ1-1
D gene: NA
clone size: NA
V gene: TRBV7-9
CDR3 DNA: TGTGCCAGCAATCCTCGCCTGAACACTGAAGCTTTCTTT
CDR3 protein: CASNPRLNTEAFF

J gene: TRBJ1-1
D gene: NA
clone size: NA
V gene: TRBV7-2
CDR3 DNA: TGTGCCAGCAGCTTAGGTTTGGCCGGAGCTTTCTTT
CDR3 protein: CASSLGLAGAFF

J gene: TRBJ1-2
D gene: TRBD1
clone size: many
V gene: TRBV24-1
CDR3 DNA: TGTGCCACCAGTGACCGGACAGGGGCGAACTATGGCTACACCTTC
CDR3 protein: CATSDRTGANYGYTF

J gene: TRBJ2-7
D gene: TRBD2
clone size: NA
V gene: TRBV6-5
CDR3 DNA: TGTGCCAGCAGTCCTCTAGCGGGAGATCACGAGCAGAACTTC
CDR3 protein: CASSPLAGDHEQNF

J gene: TRBJ1-2
D gene: NA
clone size: many
V gene: TRBV29-1
CDR3 DNA: TGCAGCGTTGATTGGACAGAGGACGGCTACACCTTC
CDR3 protein: CSVDWTEDGYTF

J gene: TRBJ1-2
D gene: NA
clone size: many
V gene: TRBV15
CDR3 DNA: TGTGCCACCAGCAAGACGGTATCCGGTGGCTACACCTTC
CDR3 protein: CATSKTVSGGYTF